This T cell receptor (beta chain) originates from a study of CD8 T cells in ankylosing spondylitis. Findings and limits, study-wide: In the blood and synovial fluid of reactive arthritis, some motif variants had been previously reported.

A quantitative 5'-RACE method, one with molecular barcodes, was used to make TCR beta libraries. In TCRdb, the 5' RACE reads were re-called with MiXCR into one record per CDR3 protein. The data contain 230,000 or so distinct CDR3 sequences, about 18% of them seen just once; the ten biggest clones take up around 32%. Remarks on this clonotype: What it binds is unknown.

The sequence was collected from a male donor with ankylosing spondylitis or in good health (not recorded which). Sample: blood, either unsorted or a sorted T cell fraction (not recorded which).

The chain's CDR3 is CASRGDSVYEQYF. For the CDR3, the DNA is TGTGCCAGCAGGGGGGACAGCGTCTACGAGCAGTACTTC. This chain connects TRBV4-2 to TRBJ2-7, with TRBD1 matching over 7 bases. Looked up from germline, CDR1 is LGHNA and CDR2 is YNFKEQ. The V segment lost 6 bases and the J segment 3 bases; nucleotides outside the gene matches: 5. The CDR3 loop spans 13 amino acids.